These 14 T cell receptor beta chains were all obtained from the same sample, sequenced in a study of T-cell memory formation after mild COVID-19. MiXCR, run by TCRdb on the 5' RACE reads, gives a single entry per CDR3 protein. The sample yields about 310,000 distinct CDR3 sequences, approximately 16% seen once. The specimen sequenced was PBMCs or a T cell subset sorted from them (not recorded which). These receptors came from a man in his late teens or twenties who had mild COVID-19 (a few samples of this study predate the infection). Cell type and time point are not known.

This clonotype was recorded a few times. This chain links TRBV12-3 or TRBV12-4 with TRBJ1-5; TRBD1 matches at 10 bases. The V and J ends lost 3 bases and 7 bases, in that order; junction bases with no gene match: 3. CDR3 length: 14 amino acids. This chain's CDR3 is CASSLGTGAQPQHF. The CDR3 bases are TGTGCCAGCAGTTTGGGGACAGGGGCCCAGCCCCAGCATTTT.

Only a few counts were recorded for this clonotype. The V and J genes are TRBV6-5 and TRBJ2-7; 7 bases map to TRBD1. With 5 bases clipped from V and 3 bases from J, the junction kept 4 bases outside the gene matches. From germline, CDR1 is MNHEY and CDR2 SVGAGI. The CDR3 has 13 amino acids. CDR3 sequence: CASSNRDSYEQYF. The CDR3, as DNA: TGTGCCAGCAGTAACCGGGACAGCTACGAGCAGTACTTC.

This clonotype was recorded a few times. V gene TRBV10-3 combines with J gene TRBJ2-5; perhaps TRBD2 as D (5 bases). V was clipped by 9 bases and J by 3 bases, with 14 bases between them. This CDR3 spans 13 amino acids. Germline CDR1 ENHRY, CDR2 SYGVKD. The CDR3, as DNA: TGTGCCATGGCTCCGGGAACGGAAGAGACCCAGTACTTC. It codes for CAMAPGTEETQYF.

This chain uses TRBV5-1 with TRBJ1-6; D is uncertain. This CDR3 is 16 amino acids long. Germline V gene lookup returns CDR1 SGHRS and CDR2 YFSETQ. V dropped 4 bases and J dropped 7 bases, with 18 bases sitting between them. This chain's CDR3 is CASSPRASKGNSPLHF. Written as DNA, the CDR3 is TGCGCCAGCAGCCCCCGGGCCTCGAAAGGGAATTCACCCCTCCACTTT.

V is TRBV7-9 and J is TRBJ1-1; 11 bases agree with TRBD1. This CDR3 is 20 amino acids long. V dropped 0 bases and J dropped 0; count of bases not matched to a gene: 12. The V gene's germline CDR1 is SEHNR and CDR2 FQNEAQ (reference sequence). CDR3 nucleotides: TGTGCCAGCAGCTTAGCGGGAAAGCCGGGGACAGGGGGAATGAACACTGAAGCTTTCTTT. Encoded protein: CASSLAGKPGTGGMNTEAFF.

This clonotype was picked up a small number of times. The chain is built from TRBV6-5 and TRBJ2-1; 11 bases agree with TRBD1. The CDR3 contains 15 residues. The V gene's germline CDR1 is MNHEY and CDR2 SVGAGI. V lost 1 base, J lost 6 bases, and 2 bases stayed unmatched. The CDR3 nucleotides are TGTGCCAGCAGTTACTGGGGGACAGGGGGCAATGAGCAGTTCTTC. Residues: CASSYWGTGGNEQFF.

V is TRBV29-1 and J is TRBJ2-3; no firm D call. Per germline, CDR1 SQVTM and CDR2 ANQGSEA. The CDR3 extends over 11 amino acids. Trimming took 6 bases from V and 2 from J, leaving 6 bases between them. The CDR3 is CSVGNTDTQYF. CDR3 sequence (DNA): TGCAGCGTGGGGAACACAGATACGCAGTATTTT.

The rearrangement joins TRBV9 to TRBJ1-2; the D is unclear. Deletions cut 0 bases from V and 8 bases from J, with 11 bases between. This CDR3 region has 13 residues. CDR1 SGDLS and CDR2 YYNGEE come from the germline V gene. The CDR3 spells CASSVGSSEGYTF. The CDR3 DNA reads TGTGCCAGCAGCGTAGGGTCTTCGGAGGGCTACACCTTC.

This rearrangement joins TRBV7-2 to TRBJ2-7; 9 bases line up with TRBD2. After removal of 5 bases from V and 3 bases from J, the junction contained 17 bases not matched to a gene. This CDR3 is 18 amino acids long. Looked up from germline, CDR1 is SGHTA and CDR2 is FQGNSA. CDR3 region: CASSPRGSSGETFYEQYF. The CDR3, as DNA: TGTGCCAGCAGCCCCAGAGGTTCTAGCGGGGAAACATTCTACGAGCAGTACTTC. The full variable domain, in which reference TRBV7-2 and TRBJ2-7 provide the parts outside the CDR3, is GAGVSQSPSNKVTEKGKDVELRCDPISGHTALYWYRQSLGQGLEFLIYFQGNSAPDKSGLPSDRFSAERTGGSVSTLTIQRTQQEDSAVYLCASSPRGSSGETFYEQYFGPGTRLTVT.

The rearrangement joins TRBV5-1 to TRBJ2-1, with TRBD1 as a possible D gene (6 bases). Per the germline V gene, CDR1 is SGHRS and CDR2 is YFSETQ. The CDR3 has 13 residues. Trimming took off 2 bases at V and 8 bases at J, with 11 bases between the two ends. The CDR3: CASSFGTYDEQFF. The DNA for the CDR3 is TGCGCCAGCAGCTTTGGGACATACGATGAGCAGTTCTTC.

V usage is TRBV12-3 or TRBV12-4 and J usage is TRBJ1-2; D is unresolved. The V end lost 6 bases, the J end lost 0 bases, and 8 bases lay between the germline ends. The length of the CDR3 is 13 residues. Here the CDR3 reads CASRLTTNYGYTF. In nucleotides, the CDR3 is TGTGCCAGCAGATTGACAACTAACTATGGCTACACCTTC.

This chain links TRBV27 with TRBJ2-2, with unresolved D. Looked up from germline, CDR1 is MNHEY and CDR2 is SMNVEV (reference sequence). CDR3 size: 16 residues. The ends were cut back, 7 bases at V and 5 bases at J, with 20 bases in the middle. CDR3: CASKPSPVLPTGELFF. CDR3 DNA: TGTGCCAGCAAACCTTCCCCGGTACTGCCGACCGGGGAGCTGTTTTTT.

There are a few counts of this clonotype. V is TRBV4-3 and J is TRBJ1-3; D perhaps matches TRBD1 (5 bases). This CDR3 contains 17 residues. The germline V gene has CDR1 LGHNA and CDR2 YSLEER. Trimming shortened V by 0 bases and J by 2 bases, and 14 bases separated the two germline ends. This CDR3 is CASSQDNAGFTGNTIYF. The CDR3 DNA reads TGCGCCAGCAGCCAAGATAATGCAGGGTTTACTGGAAACACCATATATTTT.

This clonotype came up a few times. The J gene is TRBJ2-2, the V gene TRBV6-2 or TRBV6-3; 7 nucleotides match TRBD1. Germline CDR1 reads MNHEY; CDR2 reads SVGEGT. The CDR3 totals 16 residues. Losses at the gene ends were 5 bases for V and 4 bases for J; bases not matched to a gene: 10. The CDR3 nucleotides read TGTGCCAGCAGTCGGCCCATGGGGACAGTCACCGGGGAGCTGTTTTTT. This translates into CASSRPMGTVTGELFF.